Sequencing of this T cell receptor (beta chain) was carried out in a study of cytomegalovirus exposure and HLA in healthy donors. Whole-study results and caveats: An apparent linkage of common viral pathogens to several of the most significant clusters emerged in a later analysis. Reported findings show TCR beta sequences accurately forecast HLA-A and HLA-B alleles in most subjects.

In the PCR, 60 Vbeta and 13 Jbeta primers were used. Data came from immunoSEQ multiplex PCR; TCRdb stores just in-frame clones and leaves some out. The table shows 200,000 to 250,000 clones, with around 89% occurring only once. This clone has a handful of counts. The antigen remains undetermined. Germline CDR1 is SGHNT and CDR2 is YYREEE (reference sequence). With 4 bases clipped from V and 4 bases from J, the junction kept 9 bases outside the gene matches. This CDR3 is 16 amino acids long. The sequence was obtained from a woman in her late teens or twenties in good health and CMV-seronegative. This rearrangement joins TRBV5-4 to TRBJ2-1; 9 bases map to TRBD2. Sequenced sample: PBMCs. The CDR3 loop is CASSLGSGSLYNEQFF. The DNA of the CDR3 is TGTGCCAGCAGCCTAGGTAGCGGGAGCTTGTACAATGAGCAGTTCTTC.